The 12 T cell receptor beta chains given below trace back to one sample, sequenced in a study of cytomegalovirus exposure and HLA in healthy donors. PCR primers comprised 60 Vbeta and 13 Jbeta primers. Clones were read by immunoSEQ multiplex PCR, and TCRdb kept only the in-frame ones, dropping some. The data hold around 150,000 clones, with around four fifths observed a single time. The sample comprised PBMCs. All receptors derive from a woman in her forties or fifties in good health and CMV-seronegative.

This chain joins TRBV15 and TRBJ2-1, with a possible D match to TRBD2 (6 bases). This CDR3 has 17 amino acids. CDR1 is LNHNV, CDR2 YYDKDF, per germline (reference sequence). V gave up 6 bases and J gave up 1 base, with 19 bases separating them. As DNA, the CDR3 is TGTGCCACCAGTCATCGGTCGAGGGAGGTATCCTACAATGAGCAGTTCTTC. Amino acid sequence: CATSHRSREVSYNEQFF.

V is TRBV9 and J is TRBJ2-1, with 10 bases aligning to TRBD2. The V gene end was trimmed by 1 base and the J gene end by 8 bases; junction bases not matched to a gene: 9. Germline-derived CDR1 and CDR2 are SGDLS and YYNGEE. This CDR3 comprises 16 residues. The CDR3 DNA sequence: TGTGCCAGCAGCGTACTGAGCGGGGGGGCCGGGCATGAGCAGTTCTTC. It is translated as CASSVLSGGAGHEQFF.

The CDR3 sequence: CARRLAGGIRSYEQYF. CDR3 nucleotide sequence: TGCGCCAGACGACTAGCGGGAGGGATTCGTTCCTACGAGCAGTACTTC. The J gene is TRBJ2-5, the V gene TRBV10-1; 14 bases match TRBD2. The J call is in doubt because the DNA end fits TRBJ2-7 better. The CDR3 is 16 residues long. The V gene's germline CDR1 is WNHNN and CDR2 SYGVQD (reference sequence).

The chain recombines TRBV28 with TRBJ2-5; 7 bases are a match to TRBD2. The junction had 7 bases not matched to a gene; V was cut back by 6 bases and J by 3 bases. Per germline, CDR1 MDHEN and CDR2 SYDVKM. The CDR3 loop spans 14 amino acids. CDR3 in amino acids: CASREGGAKETQYF. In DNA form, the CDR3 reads TGTGCCAGCAGGGAGGGAGGGGCTAAAGAGACCCAGTACTTC.

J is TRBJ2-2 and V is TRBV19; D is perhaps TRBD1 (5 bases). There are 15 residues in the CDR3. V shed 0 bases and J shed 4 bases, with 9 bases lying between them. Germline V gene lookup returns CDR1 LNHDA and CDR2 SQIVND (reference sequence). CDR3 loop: CASSIDRQSTGELFF. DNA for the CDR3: TGTGCCAGTAGTATAGACAGACAGAGCACCGGGGAGCTGTTTTTT.

The CDR3 DNA reads TGTGCCAGCAGTTTACGCGGCCTTCGCAATCAAGAGACCCAGTACTTC. It yields the protein CASSLRGLRNQETQYF. The V gene is TRBV28, the J gene TRBJ2-5, with unresolved D. The CDR3 has 16 amino acids. Per germline, CDR1 MDHEN and CDR2 SYDVKM. Trimming stripped 2 bases from V and 2 bases from J, with 15 bases between.

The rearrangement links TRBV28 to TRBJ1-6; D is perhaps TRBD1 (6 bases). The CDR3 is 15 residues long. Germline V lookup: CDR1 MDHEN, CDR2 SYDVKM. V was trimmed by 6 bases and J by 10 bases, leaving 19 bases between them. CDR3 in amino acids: CASRPREAQGSPLHF. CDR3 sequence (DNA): TGTGCCAGCAGACCCCGGGAGGCCCAGGGGTCACCCCTCCACTTT.

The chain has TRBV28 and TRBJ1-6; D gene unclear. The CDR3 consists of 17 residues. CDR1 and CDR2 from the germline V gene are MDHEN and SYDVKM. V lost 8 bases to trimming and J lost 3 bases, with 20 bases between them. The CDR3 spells CASQTPTGRDYNSPLHF. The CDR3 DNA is TGTGCCAGCCAGACTCCCACCGGGAGGGACTATAATTCACCCCTCCACTTT.

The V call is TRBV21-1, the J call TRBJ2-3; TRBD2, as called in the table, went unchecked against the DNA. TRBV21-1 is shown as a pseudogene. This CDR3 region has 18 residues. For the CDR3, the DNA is TGTGCCAGCAGTACTGACAGCGGGTCACGATGGGGCACAGATACGCAGTATTTT. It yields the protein CASSTDSGSRWGTDTQYF.

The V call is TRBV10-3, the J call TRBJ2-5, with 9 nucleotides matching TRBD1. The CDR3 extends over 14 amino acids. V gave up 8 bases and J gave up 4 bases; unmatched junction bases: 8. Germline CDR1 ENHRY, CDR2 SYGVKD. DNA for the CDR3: TGTGCCATCGGCCGGGACAGGGTGTTAGAGACCCAGTACTTC. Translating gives CAIGRDRVLETQYF.

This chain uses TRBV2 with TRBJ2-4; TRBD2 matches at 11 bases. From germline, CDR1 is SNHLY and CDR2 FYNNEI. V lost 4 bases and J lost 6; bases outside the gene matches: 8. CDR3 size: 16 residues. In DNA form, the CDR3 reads TGTGCCAGCAGTGTCCCGGCTAGCGGGGGGACAAACATTCAGTACTTC. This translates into CASSVPASGGTNIQYF.

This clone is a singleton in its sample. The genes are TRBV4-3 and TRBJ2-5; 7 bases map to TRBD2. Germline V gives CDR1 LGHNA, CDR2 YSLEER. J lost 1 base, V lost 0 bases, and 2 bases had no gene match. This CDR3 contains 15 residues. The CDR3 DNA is TGCGCCAGCAGCCAAGAAGCGGGGCGCCAAGAGACCCAGTACTTC. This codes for CASSQEAGRQETQYF.